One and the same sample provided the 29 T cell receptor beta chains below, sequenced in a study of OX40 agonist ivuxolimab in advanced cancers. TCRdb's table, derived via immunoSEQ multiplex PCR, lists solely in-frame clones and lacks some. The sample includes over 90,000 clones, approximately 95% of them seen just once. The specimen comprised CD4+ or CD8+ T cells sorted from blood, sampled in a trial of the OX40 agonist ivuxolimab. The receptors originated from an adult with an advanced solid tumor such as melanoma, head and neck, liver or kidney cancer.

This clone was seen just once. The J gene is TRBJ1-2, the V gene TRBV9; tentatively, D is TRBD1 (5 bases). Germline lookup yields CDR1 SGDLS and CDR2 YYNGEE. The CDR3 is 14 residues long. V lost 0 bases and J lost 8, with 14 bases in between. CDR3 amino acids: CASSVAGLSGGYTF. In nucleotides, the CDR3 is TGTGCCAGCAGCGTAGCAGGGCTTTCCGGCGGCTACACCTTC.

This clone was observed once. The CDR3 is CASSLSYMSGNTIYF. As DNA, the CDR3 is TGCGCCAGCAGCTTGAGTTACATGTCTGGAAACACCATATATTTT. The V gene is TRBV5-1, the J gene TRBJ1-3; D remains ambiguous. Deletions cut 1 base from V and 1 base from J, with 9 bases between. The germline CDR1 and CDR2 sequences are SGHRS and YFSETQ. CDR3 size: 15 residues.

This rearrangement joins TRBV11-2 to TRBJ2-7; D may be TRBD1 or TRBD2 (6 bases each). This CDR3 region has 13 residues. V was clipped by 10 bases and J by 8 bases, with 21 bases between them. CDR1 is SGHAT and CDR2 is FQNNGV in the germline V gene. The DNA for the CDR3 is TGTGCCACCAGTTCTAGGGGGGCTCTCCAGCAGTACTTC. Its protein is CATSSRGALQQYF. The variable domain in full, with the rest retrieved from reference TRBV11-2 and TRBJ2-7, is EAGVAQSPRYKIIEKRQSVAFWCNPISGHATLYWYQQILGQGPKLLIQFQNNGVVDDSQLPKDRFSAERLKGVDSTLKIQPAKLEDSAVYLCATSSRGALQQYFGPGTRLTVT.

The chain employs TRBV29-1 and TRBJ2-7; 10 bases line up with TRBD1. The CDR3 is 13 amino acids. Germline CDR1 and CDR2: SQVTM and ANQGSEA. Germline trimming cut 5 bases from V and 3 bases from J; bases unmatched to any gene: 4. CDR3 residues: CSVPGQGYYEQYF. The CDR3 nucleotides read TGCAGCGTTCCGGGACAGGGGTACTACGAGCAGTACTTC.

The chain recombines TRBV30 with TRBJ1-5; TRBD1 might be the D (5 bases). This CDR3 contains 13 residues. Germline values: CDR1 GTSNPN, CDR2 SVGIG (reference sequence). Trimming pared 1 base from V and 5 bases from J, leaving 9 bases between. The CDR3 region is CAWSGGVDQPQHF. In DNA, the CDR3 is TGTGCCTGGAGTGGGGGGGTAGATCAGCCCCAGCATTTT.

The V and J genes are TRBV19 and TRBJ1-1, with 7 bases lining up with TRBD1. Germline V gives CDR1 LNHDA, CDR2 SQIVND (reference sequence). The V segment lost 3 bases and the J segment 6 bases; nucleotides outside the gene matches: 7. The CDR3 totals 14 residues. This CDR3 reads CASSITRQGAEAFF. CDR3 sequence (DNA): TGTGCCAGTAGTATTACCCGGCAGGGGGCTGAAGCTTTCTTT. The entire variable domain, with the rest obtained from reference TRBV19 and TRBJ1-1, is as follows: DGGITQSPKYLFRKEGQNVTLSCEQNLNHDAMYWYRQDPGQGLRLIYYSQIVNDFQKGDIAEGYSVSREKKESFPLTVTSAQKNPTAFYLCASSITRQGAEAFFGQGTRLTVV.

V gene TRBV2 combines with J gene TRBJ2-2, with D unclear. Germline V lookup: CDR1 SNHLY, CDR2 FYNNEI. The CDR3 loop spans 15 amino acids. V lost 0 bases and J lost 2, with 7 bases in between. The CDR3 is CASSEARSNTGELFF. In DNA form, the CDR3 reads TGTGCCAGCAGTGAAGCGCGAAGTAACACCGGGGAGCTGTTTTTT.

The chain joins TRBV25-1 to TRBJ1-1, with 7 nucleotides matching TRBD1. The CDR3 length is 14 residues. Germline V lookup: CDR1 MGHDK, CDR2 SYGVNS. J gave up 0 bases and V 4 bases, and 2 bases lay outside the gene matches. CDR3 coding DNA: TGTGCCAGCAGTGCGGACAGGTTGAACACTGAAGCTTTCTTT. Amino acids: CASSADRLNTEAFF.

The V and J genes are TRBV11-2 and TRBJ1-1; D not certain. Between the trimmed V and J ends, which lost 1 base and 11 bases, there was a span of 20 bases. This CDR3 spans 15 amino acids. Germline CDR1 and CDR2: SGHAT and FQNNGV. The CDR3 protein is CASSLGQTLSHSAFF. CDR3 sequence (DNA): TGTGCCAGCAGCTTAGGCCAAACGTTATCCCATAGCGCTTTCTTT.

The CDR3 DNA reads as TGTGCCAGCAGTGAAGCGCTCTTGTCTGGGGCCAACGTCCTGACTTTC. Its protein is CASSEALLSGANVLTF. The chain has TRBV2 and TRBJ2-6; D unresolved. V shed 0 bases and J shed 1 base, with 7 bases lying between them. The CDR3 length is 16 residues. Germline CDR1 and CDR2: SNHLY and FYNNEI.

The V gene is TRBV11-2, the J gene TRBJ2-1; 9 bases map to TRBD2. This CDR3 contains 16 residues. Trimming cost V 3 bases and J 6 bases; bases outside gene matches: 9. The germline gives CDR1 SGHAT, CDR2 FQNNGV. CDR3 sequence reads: CASSLRGLAGINEQFF. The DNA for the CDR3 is TGTGCCAGCAGCTTGCGGGGGCTAGCGGGAATCAATGAGCAGTTCTTC.

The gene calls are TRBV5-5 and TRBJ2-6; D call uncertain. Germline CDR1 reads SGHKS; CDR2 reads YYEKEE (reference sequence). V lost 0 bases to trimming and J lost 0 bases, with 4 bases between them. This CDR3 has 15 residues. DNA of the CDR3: TGTGCCAGCAGCTTGGAGTTCTCTGGGGCCAACGTCCTGACTTTC. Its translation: CASSLEFSGANVLTF.

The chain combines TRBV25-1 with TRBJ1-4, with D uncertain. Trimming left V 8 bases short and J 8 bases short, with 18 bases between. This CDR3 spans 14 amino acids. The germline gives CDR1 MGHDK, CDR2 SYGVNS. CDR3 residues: CASYRTDQKEKLFF. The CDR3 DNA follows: TGTGCCAGCTATAGGACGGACCAGAAGGAAAAACTGTTTTTT. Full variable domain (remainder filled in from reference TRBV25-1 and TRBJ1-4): EADIYQTPRYLVIGTGKKITLECSQTMGHDKMYWYQQDPGMELHLIHYSYGVNSTEKGDLSSESTVSRIRTEHFPLTLESARPSHTSQYLCASYRTDQKEKLFFGSGTQLSVL.

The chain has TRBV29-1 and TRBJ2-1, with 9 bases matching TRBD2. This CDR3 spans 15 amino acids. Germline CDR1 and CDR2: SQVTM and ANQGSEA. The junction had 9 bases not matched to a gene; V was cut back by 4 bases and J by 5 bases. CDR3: CSVAFLAGRNNEQFF. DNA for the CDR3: TGCAGCGTTGCGTTCCTAGCGGGGAGGAACAATGAGCAGTTCTTC.

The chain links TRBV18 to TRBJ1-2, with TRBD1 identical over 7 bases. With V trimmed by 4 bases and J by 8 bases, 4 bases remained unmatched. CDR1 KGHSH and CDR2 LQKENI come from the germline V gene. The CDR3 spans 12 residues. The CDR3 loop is CASSQDRDGYTF. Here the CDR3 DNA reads TGTGCCAGCTCACAAGACAGGGACGGCTACACCTTC.

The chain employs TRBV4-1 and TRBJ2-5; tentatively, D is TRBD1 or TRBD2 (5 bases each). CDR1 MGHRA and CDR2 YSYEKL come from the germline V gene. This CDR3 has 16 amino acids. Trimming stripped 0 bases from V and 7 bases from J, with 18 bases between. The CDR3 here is CASSQDGESGRGTQYF. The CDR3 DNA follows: TGCGCCAGCAGCCAAGACGGGGAAAGCGGAAGGGGGACCCAGTACTTC.

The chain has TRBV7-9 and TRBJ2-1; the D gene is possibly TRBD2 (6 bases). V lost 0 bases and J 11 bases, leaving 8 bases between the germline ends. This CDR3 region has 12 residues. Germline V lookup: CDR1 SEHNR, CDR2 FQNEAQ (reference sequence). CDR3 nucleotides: TGTGCCAGCAGCTTAGCGGAGGGAAAGCAGTTCTTC. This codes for CASSLAEGKQFF. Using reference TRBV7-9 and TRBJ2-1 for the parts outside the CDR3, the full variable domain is DTGVSQNPRHKITKRGQNVTFRCDPISEHNRLYWYRQTLGQGPEFLTYFQNEAQLEKSRLLSDRFSAERPKGSFSTLEIQRTEQGDSAMYLCASSLAEGKQFFGPGTRLTVL.

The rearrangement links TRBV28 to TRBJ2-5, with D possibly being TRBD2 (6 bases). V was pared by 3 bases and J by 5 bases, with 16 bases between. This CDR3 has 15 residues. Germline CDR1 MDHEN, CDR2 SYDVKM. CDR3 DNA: TGTGCCAGCAGTTTTACAACTAGCTTTCGGGAGACCCAGTACTTC. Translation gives CASSFTTSFRETQYF. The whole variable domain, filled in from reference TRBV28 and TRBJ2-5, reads DVKVTQSSRYLVKRTGEKVFLECVQDMDHENMFWYRQDPGLGLRLIYFSYDVKMKEKGDIPEGYSVSREKKERFSLILESASTNQTSMYLCASSFTTSFRETQYFGPGTRLLVL.

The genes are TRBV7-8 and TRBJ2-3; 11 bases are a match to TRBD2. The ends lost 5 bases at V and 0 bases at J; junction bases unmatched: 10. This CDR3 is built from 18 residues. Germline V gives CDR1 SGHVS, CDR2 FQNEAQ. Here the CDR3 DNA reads TGTGCCAGCAGCCGAGTCCCGTCTAGCGGGGGGAGCACAGATACGCAGTATTTT. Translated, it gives CASSRVPSSGGSTDTQYF.

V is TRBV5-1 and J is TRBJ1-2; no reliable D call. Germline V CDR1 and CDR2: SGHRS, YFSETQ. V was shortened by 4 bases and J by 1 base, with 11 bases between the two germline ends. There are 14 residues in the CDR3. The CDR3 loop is CASSGGGINYGYTF. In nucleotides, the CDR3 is TGCGCCAGCAGCGGCGGTGGGATTAACTATGGCTACACCTTC.

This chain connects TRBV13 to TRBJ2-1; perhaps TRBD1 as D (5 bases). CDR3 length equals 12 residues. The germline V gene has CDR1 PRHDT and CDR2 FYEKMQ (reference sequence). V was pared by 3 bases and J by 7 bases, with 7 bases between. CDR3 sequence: CASSFRENEQFF. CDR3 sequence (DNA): TGTGCCAGCAGCTTCAGGGAAAATGAGCAGTTCTTC.

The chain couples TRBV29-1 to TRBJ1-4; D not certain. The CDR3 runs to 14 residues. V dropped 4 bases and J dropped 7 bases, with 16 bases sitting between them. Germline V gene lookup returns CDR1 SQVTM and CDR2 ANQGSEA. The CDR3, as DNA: TGCAGCGTTGTTCAAACTACCATCCGTGAAAAACTGTTTTTT. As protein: CSVVQTTIREKLFF. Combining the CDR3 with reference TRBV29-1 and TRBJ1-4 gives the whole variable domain SAVISQKPSRDICQRGTSLTIQCQVDSQVTMMFWYRQQPGQSLTLIATANQGSEATYESGFVIDKFPISRPNLTFSTLTVSNMSPEDSSIYLCSVVQTTIREKLFFGSGTQLSVL.

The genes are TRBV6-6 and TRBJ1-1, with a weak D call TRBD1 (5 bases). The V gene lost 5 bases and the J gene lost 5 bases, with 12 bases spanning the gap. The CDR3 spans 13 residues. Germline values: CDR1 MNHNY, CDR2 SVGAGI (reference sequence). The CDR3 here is CASSHGWGTEAFF. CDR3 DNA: TGTGCCAGCAGTCACGGATGGGGGACTGAAGCTTTCTTT.

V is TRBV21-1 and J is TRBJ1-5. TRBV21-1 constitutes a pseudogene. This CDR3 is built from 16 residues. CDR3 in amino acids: CASSKVWAGGPQPQHF. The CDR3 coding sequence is TGTGCCAGCAGCAAAGTTTGGGCCGGAGGGCCTCAGCCCCAGCATTTT.

CDR3 DNA sequence: TGTGCCACCAGCAGGGGTGGACAGGGGGCCGGGGAGCTGTTTTTT. It specifies CATSRGGQGAGELFF. The chain couples TRBV15 to TRBJ2-2; TRBD1 matches at 10 bases. Germline V gene data show CDR1 as LNHNV and CDR2 as YYDKDF (reference sequence). V trimming: 3 bases; J trimming: 6 bases; junction bases outside the gene matches: 4. This CDR3 contains 15 residues.

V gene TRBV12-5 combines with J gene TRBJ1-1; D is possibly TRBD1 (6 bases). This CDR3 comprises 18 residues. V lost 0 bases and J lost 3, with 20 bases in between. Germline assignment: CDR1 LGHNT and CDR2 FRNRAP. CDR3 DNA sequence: TGTGCTAGTGGTTTGGTACTAGGGCAGGGGAGAAAAGACACTGAAGCTTTCTTT. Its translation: CASGLVLGQGRKDTEAFF.

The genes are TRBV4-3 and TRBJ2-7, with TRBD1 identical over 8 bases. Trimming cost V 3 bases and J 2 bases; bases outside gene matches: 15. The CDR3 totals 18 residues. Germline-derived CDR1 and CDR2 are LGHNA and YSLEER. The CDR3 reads CASSQEPPTRGLPYEQYF. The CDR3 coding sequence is TGCGCCAGCAGCCAGGAACCACCTACCAGGGGGCTACCCTACGAGCAGTACTTC.

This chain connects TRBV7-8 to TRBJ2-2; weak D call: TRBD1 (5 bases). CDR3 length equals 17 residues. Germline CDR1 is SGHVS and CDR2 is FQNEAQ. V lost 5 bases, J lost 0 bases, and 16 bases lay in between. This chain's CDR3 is CASSPNQGSSNTGELFF. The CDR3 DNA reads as TGTGCCAGCAGCCCAAACCAGGGCTCCTCGAACACCGGGGAGCTGTTTTTT.

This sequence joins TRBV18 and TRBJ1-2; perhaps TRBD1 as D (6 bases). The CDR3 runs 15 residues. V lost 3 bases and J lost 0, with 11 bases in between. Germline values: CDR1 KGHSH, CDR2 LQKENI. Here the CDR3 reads CASSPQGIANYGYTF. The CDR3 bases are TGTGCCAGCTCACCGCAGGGGATAGCTAACTATGGCTACACCTTC.